These 27 T cell receptor beta chains originate from one sample sequenced in a study of molecular identifiers for immune sequencing clone quantification. MiXCR was run by TCRdb on the PCR reads, yielding one entry per CDR3 protein. The table lists roughly 630,000 distinct CDR3 sequences, over 25% of them singletons. Sequenced input: naive CD8+ T cells from blood, with Jurkat cell RNA spiked in. Noted subset: FACS-sorted CD8+CD4-CCR7+CD45RA+ naive T cells. The source is a human donor in good health. Some libraries in this study had Jurkat cell RNA spiked in.

The rearrangement links TRBV19 to TRBJ1-2, with 8 positions matching TRBD1. CDR1 and CDR2 (germline): LNHDA, SQIVND (reference sequence). This CDR3 comprises 15 residues. V was pared by 3 bases and J by 8 bases, with 11 bases of the junction left unmatched. CDR3 nucleotide sequence: TGTGCCAGTAGTATCAGGACAGGGATGAATCCGGGCTACACCTTC. Residues: CASSIRTGMNPGYTF.

Points on this clonotype: A read error is possible here, since a much larger clone lies one base away. This chain connects TRBV4-3 to TRBJ2-3; D possibly corresponds to TRBD2 (6 bases). The CDR3 consists of 14 residues. The germline V and J ends were trimmed by 8 bases and 5 bases, with 17 bases remaining between them. The germline V gene has CDR1 LGHNA and CDR2 YSLEER. This chain's CDR3 is CASGTPGGGDTQYF. DNA for the CDR3: TGCGCCAGCGGCACCCCCGGGGGTGGAGATACGCAGTATTTT.

Points on this clonotype: A read error may produce the germline difference seen at one junction end. This chain joins TRBV9 and TRBJ2-7; TRBD2 agrees at 8 bases. The CDR3 extends over 14 amino acids. From germline, CDR1 is SGDLS and CDR2 YYNGEE. The CDR3 DNA follows: TGTGCCAGCGGCGTAGGCGGGGGGACCTACGAGCAGTACTTC. Protein: CASGVGGGTYEQYF.

This clonotype was seen many times. CDR3: CSARRDSGATDTQYF. The CDR3 region has the DNA TGCAGTGCTAGGAGGGACAGCGGGGCCACAGATACGCAGTATTTT. This chain joins TRBV20-1 and TRBJ2-3, with D perhaps assigned TRBD1 or TRBD2 (7 bases each). The germline CDR1 and CDR2 sequences are DFQATT and SNEGSKA (reference sequence). This CDR3 comprises 15 residues. V was shortened by 3 bases and J by 2 bases, with 15 bases between the two germline ends.

The chain combines TRBV11-2 with TRBJ1-1; perhaps TRBD1 as D (6 bases). CDR1 is SGHAT and CDR2 is FQNNGV in the germline V gene. The CDR3 runs 14 residues. V lost 3 bases, J lost 3 bases, and 11 bases lay in between. The CDR3 DNA reads as TGTGCCAGCAGCTTTGACGCAGGGGACACTGAAGCTTTCTTT. This translates into CASSFDAGDTEAFF.

As concerns this clonotype: Given a much more abundant clone one base away, this may be a read error. The chain joins TRBV3-1 to TRBJ1-5; D unclear. Per germline, CDR1 LGHDT and CDR2 YNNKEL (reference sequence). This CDR3 has 15 residues. Trimming took 3 bases from V and 0 from J, leaving 9 bases between them. The CDR3 loop reads CASSHPGSSNQPQHF. CDR3 nucleotide sequence: TGTGCCAGCAGCCATCCAGGATCTAGCAATCAGCCCCAGCATTTT.

CDR3 in amino acids: CASAGGDSYEQYF. CDR3 nucleotide sequence: TGTGCCAGCGCAGGGGGGGACTCCTACGAGCAGTACTTC. The chain recombines TRBV2 with TRBJ2-7; D might be TRBD1 or TRBD2, each matching 7 bases. Germline V gives CDR1 SNHLY, CDR2 FYNNEI. The CDR3 totals 13 residues. Trimming cost V 8 bases and J 0 bases, with 11 bases left between them.

The rearrangement uses TRBV27 and TRBJ2-3; tentative D call: TRBD1 (6 bases). The CDR3 covers 17 residues. Per germline, CDR1 MNHEY and CDR2 SMNVEV (reference sequence). V dropped 5 bases and J dropped 1 base, with 19 bases sitting between them. The CDR3 DNA reads as TGTGCCAGCAGTCCAAAAAACAGGGCTCGTGGCACAGATACGCAGTATTTT. Its protein is CASSPKNRARGTDTQYF.

This clonotype has only a few counts. This chain joins TRBV29-1 and TRBJ1-2, with D perhaps matching TRBD1 (5 bases). The CDR3 loop spans 10 amino acids. Trimming took 6 bases from V and 5 from J, leaving 7 bases between them. CDR1 is SQVTM and CDR2 is ANQGSEA in the germline V gene. CDR3 in amino acids: CSVGEYGYTF. CDR3 nucleotides: TGCAGCGTGGGGGAGTATGGCTACACCTTC. Drawing the rest from reference TRBV29-1 and TRBJ1-2, the complete variable domain is SAVISQKPSRDICQRGTSLTIQCQVDSQVTMMFWYRQQPGQSLTLIATANQGSEATYESGFVIDKFPISRPNLTFSTLTVSNMSPEDSSIYLCSVGEYGYTFGSGTRLTVV.

The table lists this clonotype with many counts. This chain connects TRBV9 to TRBJ2-3, with TRBD2 identical over 11 bases. The CDR3 is made up of 16 amino acids. CDR1 is SGDLS, CDR2 YYNGEE, per germline. The junction had 7 bases not matched to a gene; V was cut back by 1 base and J by 6 bases. The CDR3 loop is CASSVPTSGSSDTQYF. CDR3 bases: TGTGCCAGCAGCGTACCCACTAGCGGGAGTAGCGATACGCAGTATTTT.

Comment on this clonotype: The CDR3 carries no conserved terminal phenylalanine or tryptophan, so it likely arises from a read error. The rearrangement uses TRBV27 and TRBJ2-7; D possibly corresponds to TRBD1 (5 bases). With 3 bases removed from V and 0 bases from J, the gap between germline ends came to 12 bases. The CDR3 is made up of 15 amino acids. Germline V gives CDR1 MNHEY, CDR2 SMNVEV (reference sequence). CDR3 sequence reads: CASSLMGPSSYEQYS. In DNA form, the CDR3 reads TGTGCCAGCAGTTTGATGGGGCCCAGCTCCTACGAGCAGTACTCC.

This clonotype has only a few counts. Because the CDR3's place on the DNA is in doubt, the DNA is left out and the CDR3 is given as listed by TCRdb. V usage is TRBV27 and J usage is TRBJ2-4. Germline-derived CDR1 and CDR2 are MNHEY and SMNVEV (reference sequence). The CDR3 length equals 14 residues, ends included. CDR3 amino acids: CASSFLENKNIQYF.

Only a few counts were recorded for this clonotype. This rearrangement joins TRBV7-8 to TRBJ1-2, with D perhaps matching TRBD1 (6 bases). CDR1 is SGHVS and CDR2 is FQNEAQ in the germline V gene. The CDR3 sequence is 14 residues long. The ends were cut back, 1 base at V and 7 bases at J, with 13 bases in the middle. As DNA, the CDR3 is TGTGCCAGCAGCTTAGTGGGGGCGCCCAGTGGCTACACCTTC. Its translation: CASSLVGAPSGYTF. The full variable domain, with the rest looked up from reference TRBV7-8 and TRBJ1-2, is GAGVSQSPRYKVAKRGQDVALRCDPISGHVSLFWYQQALGQGPEFLTYFQNEAQLDKSGLPSDRFFAERPEGSVSTLKIQRTQQEDSAVYLCASSLVGAPSGYTFGSGTRLTVV.

Comments on this clonotype: The conserved phenylalanine or tryptophan normally closing the CDR3 is absent here, so this likely arose from a read error. The chain couples TRBV12-3 or TRBV12-4 to TRBJ1-2; no reliable D call. V was clipped by 3 bases and J by 0 bases, with 11 bases between them. The CDR3 loop spans 15 amino acids. CDR3 in DNA: TGTGCCAGCAGTTTTACCGGCGGCCCTAACTATGGCTACACCCTC. Residues: CASSFTGGPNYGYTL.

A note on this clonotype: A much larger clonotype is one base distant, so this may be a read error. V is TRBV2 and J is TRBJ2-7; a weak D match, TRBD1 (5 bases). Per the germline V gene, CDR1 is SNHLY and CDR2 is FYNNEI. V was cut by 4 bases and J by 0 bases, with 10 bases left in between. The CDR3 loop spans 14 amino acids. The DNA of the CDR3 is TGTGCCAGCAGTGCTCCCCAGGGCTCCTACGAGCAGTACTTC. Amino acid sequence: CASSAPQGSYEQYF.

Of note for this clonotype: A read error may produce the germline difference seen at one junction end. The chain carries TRBV7-7 and TRBJ2-7; D not certain. CDR3 length: 13 residues. The V gene's germline CDR1 is SSHAT and CDR2 FNYEAQ (reference sequence). The CDR3 is CASSLGSNHEQYF. The CDR3 DNA reads TGTGCTAGCAGCTTGGGGTCAAACCACGAGCAGTACTTC.

In its sample, this clonotype was seen many times. The chain recombines TRBV6-5 with TRBJ1-4; the D gene is possibly TRBD1 (5 bases). Trimming took 8 bases from V and 8 from J, leaving 15 bases between them. The length of the CDR3 is 13 residues. CDR1 and CDR2 from the germline V gene are MNHEY and SVGAGI. CDR3 sequence: CASFGQGGEKLFF. The CDR3 nucleotides are TGTGCCAGCTTTGGCCAGGGAGGCGAAAAACTGTTTTTT.

In its sample, this clonotype was seen a few times. The rearrangement joins TRBV2 to TRBJ2-3; 13 bases are shared with TRBD2. Losses at the gene ends were 2 bases for V and 4 bases for J; bases not matched to a gene: 3. Looked up from germline, CDR1 is SNHLY and CDR2 is FYNNEI. CDR3 length: 16 residues. The CDR3 reads CASSETSGRGADTQYF. CDR3 nucleotides: TGTGCCAGCAGTGAAACTAGCGGGAGGGGAGCAGATACGCAGTATTTT.

This clonotype was seen a handful of times. This chain uses TRBV27 with TRBJ1-3; tentative D call: TRBD1 (5 bases). In germline, CDR1 is MNHEY, CDR2 SMNVEV (reference sequence). CDR3 length: 16 residues. Trimming took 5 bases from V and 1 from J, leaving 15 bases between them. The CDR3 protein is CASSPDRYTSGNTIYF. The CDR3, as DNA: TGTGCCAGCAGTCCTGACAGATACACATCTGGAAACACCATATATTTT.

This clonotype was detected a few times. The rearrangement joins TRBV12-3 or TRBV12-4 to TRBJ2-1; a weak D match, TRBD1 (6 bases). There are 13 residues in the CDR3. Between the trimmed V and J ends, which lost 5 bases and 7 bases, there was a span of 12 bases. CDR3 protein: CASSLNRENEQFF. Written as DNA, the CDR3 is TGTGCCAGCAGTCTCAACAGGGAAAATGAGCAGTTCTTC.

In this sample, this clonotype turned up a few times. The V and J genes are TRBV6-1 and TRBJ1-1; D possibly corresponds to TRBD1 (5 bases). Germline V gene data show CDR1 as MNHNS and CDR2 as SASEGT. Between the trimmed V and J ends, which lost 7 bases and 1 base, there was a span of 13 bases. The CDR3 spans 14 residues. In DNA, the CDR3 is TGTGCCAGCATTTCGGGACGGAGGAACACTGAAGCTTTCTTT. It codes for CASISGRRNTEAFF.

This clonotype was observed a handful of times. V is TRBV28 and J is TRBJ2-7; D not certain. V was pared by 3 bases and J by 3 bases, with 12 bases between. This CDR3 is built from 14 residues. Germline V gene data show CDR1 as MDHEN and CDR2 as SYDVKM. The CDR3 protein is CASSFEPRGYEQYF. CDR3 sequence (DNA): TGTGCCAGCAGTTTCGAGCCTCGTGGCTACGAGCAGTACTTC.

The table lists this clonotype with a few counts. The chain joins TRBV6-2 or TRBV6-3 to TRBJ1-6, with D perhaps matching TRBD1 (6 bases). The CDR3 consists of 17 residues. Trimming took off 5 bases at V and 4 bases at J, with 18 bases between the two ends. Germline V gene data show CDR1 as MNHEY and CDR2 as SVGEGT. DNA for the CDR3: TGTGCCAGCAGTACAGCCGAGGACAGACATTATAATTCACCCCTCCACTTT. Its translation: CASSTAEDRHYNSPLHF.

This clonotype was counted many times. V usage is TRBV7-6 and J usage is TRBJ2-5; the D is unclear. Trimming pared 5 bases from V and 4 bases from J, leaving 5 bases between. Germline-derived CDR1 and CDR2 are SGHVS and FNYEAQ. The length of the CDR3 is 11 residues. The CDR3: CASSQAETQYF. Written as DNA, the CDR3 is TGTGCCAGCAGCCAGGCAGAGACCCAGTACTTC.

Concerning this clonotype: With a much larger clone just one base away, this may be a read error. The chain carries TRBV2 and TRBJ1-1, with 9 bases matching TRBD1. The germline V gene encodes CDR1 SNHLY and CDR2 FYNNEI. The CDR3 covers 17 residues. The CDR3 region is CASSLQGQGSMNTEALF. For the CDR3, the DNA is TGTGCCAGCAGTTTACAGGGACAGGGTTCCATGAACACTGAAGCTCTCTTT.

This clonotype was recorded many times. The V gene is TRBV9, the J gene TRBJ2-3; D possibly matches TRBD1 or TRBD2 (5 bases each). Germline assignment: CDR1 SGDLS and CDR2 YYNGEE. There are 11 residues in the CDR3. V gave up 7 bases and J gave up 6 bases, with 9 bases separating them. The CDR3 DNA follows: TGTGCCAGCCCAGGGAGCGATACGCAGTATTTT. It translates to CASPGSDTQYF.

The chain joins TRBV7-9 to TRBJ2-7, with 7 bases lining up with TRBD1. This CDR3 contains 15 residues. J was trimmed by 5 bases and V by 4 bases; bases with no gene match: 11. From germline, CDR1 is SEHNR and CDR2 FQNEAQ (reference sequence). CDR3: CASSSTGVHPHEQYF. CDR3 sequence (DNA): TGTGCCAGCAGCTCAACAGGGGTTCACCCTCACGAGCAGTACTTC.